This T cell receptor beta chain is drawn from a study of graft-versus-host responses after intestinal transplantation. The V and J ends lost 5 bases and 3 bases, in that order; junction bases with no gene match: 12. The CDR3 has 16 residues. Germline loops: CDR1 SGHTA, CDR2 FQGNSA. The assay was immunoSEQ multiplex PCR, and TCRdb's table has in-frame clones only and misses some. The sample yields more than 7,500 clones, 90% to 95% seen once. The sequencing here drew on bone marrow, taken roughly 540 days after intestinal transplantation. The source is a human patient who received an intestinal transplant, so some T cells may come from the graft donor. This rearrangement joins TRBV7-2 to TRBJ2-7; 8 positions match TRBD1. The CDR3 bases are TGTGCCAGCAGCCCAAACCCTTCGACAGGGGTCTACGAGCAGTACTTC. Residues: CASSPNPSTGVYEQYF. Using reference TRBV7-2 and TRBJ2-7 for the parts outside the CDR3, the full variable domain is GAGVSQSPSNKVTEKGKDVELRCDPISGHTALYWYRQSLGQGLEFLIYFQGNSAPDKSGLPSDRFSAERTGGSVSTLTIQRTQQEDSAVYLCASSPNPSTGVYEQYFGPGTRLTVT.